The clone carrying this T cell receptor beta chain was picked up many times. Its antigen is still unknown. This sample stems from a study of neurological immune-mediated disorders. Overall study results and limits: Phylogenetic grouping assigned the repertoires of 18 of 34 multiple sclerosis patients to a single related-CDR3 cluster, representing a possible signature.

The cDNA came from 5'RACE, which used 10-nucleotide random UMIs. Each CDR3 protein gets one entry after TCRdb re-called the 5' RACE reads with MiXCR. The sample consists of 46,000 or so distinct CDR3 sequences, around 4.3% of them appearing once. Germline V gene data show CDR1 as SGDLS and CDR2 as YYNGEE. The CDR3 contains 13 residues. Trimming pared 6 bases from V and 5 bases from J, leaving 14 bases between. The specimen sequenced was PBMCs. The gene calls are TRBV9 and TRBJ2-5; TRBD1 is a possible D gene (6 bases). The source of this sequence is a woman aged 55-69 years with multiple sclerosis. CDR3 loop: CASNAGVGETQYF. Here the CDR3 DNA reads TGTGCCAGCAATGCAGGGGTTGGTGAGACCCAGTACTTC.